The following is a TCR beta chain sequence with its context. TCRdb's table, derived via immunoSEQ multiplex PCR, lists solely in-frame clones and lacks some. Of some 46,000 clones in the sample, more than 80% were seen once. These data belong to a study of OX40 agonist ivuxolimab in advanced cancers. V lost 5 bases and J lost 5, with 12 bases in between. The CDR3 contains 13 residues. The germline V gene has CDR1 LGHNA and CDR2 YNFKEQ. This receptor was obtained from an adult with an advanced solid tumor such as melanoma, head and neck, liver or kidney cancer. Sequencing used CD4+ or CD8+ T cells sorted from blood, obtained in a trial of the OX40 agonist ivuxolimab. The chain joins TRBV4-2 to TRBJ1-2; D remains unclear. DNA of the CDR3: TGTGCCAGCAGCTTGGCCACGTTATATGGCTACACCTTC. Protein: CASSLATLYGYTF.